One TCR beta chain is described in this entry. Its antigen is currently unknown. Germline V gene sequence: CDR1 MDHEN, CDR2 SYDVKM. CDR3 length: 20 residues. For every donor, one blood sample of about 2.5 ml was drawn. Total RNA isolation used whole blood (no T cell sorting was performed). UMIs bearing a 6-nucleotide sample barcode were added through template switching. TCRdb reworked the 5' RACE reads into one entry per CDR3 protein, no DNA. The sample includes approximately 400,000 distinct CDR3 sequences. The data derive from a study of monozygotic twins with inflammatory bowel disease. Study-level findings and limits: Especially with disease activity, IBD patients shared fewer clonotypes with others than healthy twins did.

This receptor was obtained from a human donor with ulcerative colitis or Crohn's disease, or a healthy co-twin of an affected twin (not recorded which). The chain carries TRBV28 and TRBJ2-6; TCRdb's D gene call, TRBD1, goes unchecked for lack of DNA. Sequencing input: blood. CDR3 sequence: CASSLYNAGTGFSGANVLTF.